Following are 9 T cell receptor beta chains from one sample sequenced in a study of blood T cell repertoires in COVID-19. Profiled with immunoSEQ multiplex PCR; TCRdb holds only in-frame clones, not every one. The sample comprises about 18,000 clones, roughly 93% of which are singletons, and about 16% rests with the top ten. The source material was peripheral blood. The receptors originated from a human donor in a cohort sampled during active COVID-19.

This clone was seen a handful of times. The chain recombines TRBV5-4 with TRBJ1-2, with D tentatively TRBD1 (6 bases). Germline V CDR1 and CDR2: SGHNT, YYREEE (reference sequence). The CDR3 contains 15 residues. The germline V and J ends were trimmed by 0 bases and 6 bases, with 15 bases remaining between them. CDR3 loop: CASSLAAGVIHGYTF. The CDR3 region has the DNA TGTGCCAGCAGCTTGGCAGCAGGGGTAATACATGGCTACACCTTC.

The chain has TRBV4-1 and TRBJ2-1; D is perhaps TRBD1 (6 bases). This CDR3 is built from 16 residues. V dropped 6 bases and J dropped 0 bases, with 15 bases sitting between them. Germline lookup yields CDR1 MGHRA and CDR2 YSYEKL. The CDR3 reads CASRIERGSSYNEQFF. Here the CDR3 DNA reads TGCGCCAGCAGGATAGAAAGGGGGAGCTCCTACAATGAGCAGTTCTTC.

The chain is built from TRBV16 and TRBJ2-7, with TRBD2 matching 7 bases. The CDR3 has 12 residues. Germline CDR1 reads KGHSY; CDR2 reads FQNENV. V trimming: 2 bases; J trimming: 6 bases; junction bases outside the gene matches: 1. CDR3 DNA sequence: TGTGCCAGCAGCCAAGGCGGGGGCGAGCAGTACTTC. It is translated as CASSQGGGEQYF.

This chain uses TRBV19 with TRBJ2-5; 8 positions agree with TRBD1. Germline V gene lookup returns CDR1 LNHDA and CDR2 SQIVND (reference sequence). V was clipped by 6 bases and J by 9 bases; unmatched bases: 18. This CDR3 contains 16 residues. CDR3 sequence reads: CASRPGQGRGLLAQYF. For the CDR3, the DNA is TGTGCCAGTAGACCAGGACAGGGTAGAGGCTTATTGGCCCAGTACTTC.

This clone was picked up one time. This chain uses TRBV6-2 or TRBV6-3 with TRBJ2-5, with a tentative D call TRBD1 (6 bases). V lost 6 bases and J 1 base, leaving 12 bases between the germline ends. Germline CDR1 is MNHEY and CDR2 is SVGEGT. The CDR3 length is 14 residues. The CDR3: CASSREGGQETQYF. The CDR3 nucleotides are TGTGCCAGCAGCCGGGAAGGGGGCCAAGAGACCCAGTACTTC.

V gene TRBV11-3 combines with J gene TRBJ1-1; D is unresolved. Germline V lookup: CDR1 SGHNT, CDR2 YENEEA. The CDR3 length is 13 residues. V was pared by 1 base and J by 3 bases, with 6 bases between. CDR3 loop: CASSLAAYTEAFF. The CDR3 DNA is TGTGCCAGCAGCTTAGCAGCGTACACTGAAGCTTTCTTT.

V is TRBV7-2 and J is TRBJ2-3; D unclear. The CDR3 contains 13 residues. Germline V lookup: CDR1 SGHTA, CDR2 FQGNSA. Trimming left V 4 bases short and J 0 bases short, with 5 bases between. The CDR3 is CASSYYSTDTQYF. DNA for the CDR3: TGTGCCAGCAGCTACTATAGCACAGATACGCAGTATTTT.

This chain joins TRBV7-2 and TRBJ2-3, with 7 bases lining up with TRBD2. This CDR3 comprises 16 residues. CDR1 and CDR2 (germline): SGHTA, FQGNSA. With V trimmed by 5 bases and J by 2 bases, 10 bases remained unmatched. Here the CDR3 reads CASSPLGGSATDTQYF. As DNA, the CDR3 is TGTGCCAGCAGCCCCCTTGGCGGGAGTGCCACAGATACGCAGTATTTT.

The count of this clone is one. V gene TRBV7-2 combines with J gene TRBJ1-3; D ambiguous. CDR1 SGHTA and CDR2 FQGNSA come from the germline V gene. The CDR3 loop spans 17 amino acids. Deletions cut 1 base from V and 3 bases from J, with 16 bases between. CDR3 bases: TGTGCCAGCAGCTTAGAAGTCCGGGGAGGTGATGGAAACACCATATATTTT. It is translated as CASSLEVRGGDGNTIYF.